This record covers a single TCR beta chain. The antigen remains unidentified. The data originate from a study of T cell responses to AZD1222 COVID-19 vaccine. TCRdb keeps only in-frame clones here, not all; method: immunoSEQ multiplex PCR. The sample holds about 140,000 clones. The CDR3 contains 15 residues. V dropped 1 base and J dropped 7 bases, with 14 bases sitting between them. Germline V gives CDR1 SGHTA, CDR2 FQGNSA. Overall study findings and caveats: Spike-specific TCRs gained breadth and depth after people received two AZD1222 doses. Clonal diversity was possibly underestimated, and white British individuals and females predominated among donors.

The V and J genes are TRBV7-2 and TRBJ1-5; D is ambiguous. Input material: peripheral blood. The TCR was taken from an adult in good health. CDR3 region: CASSLDWESGQPQHF. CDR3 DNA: TGTGCCAGCAGCTTAGATTGGGAGTCCGGACAGCCCCAGCATTTT.